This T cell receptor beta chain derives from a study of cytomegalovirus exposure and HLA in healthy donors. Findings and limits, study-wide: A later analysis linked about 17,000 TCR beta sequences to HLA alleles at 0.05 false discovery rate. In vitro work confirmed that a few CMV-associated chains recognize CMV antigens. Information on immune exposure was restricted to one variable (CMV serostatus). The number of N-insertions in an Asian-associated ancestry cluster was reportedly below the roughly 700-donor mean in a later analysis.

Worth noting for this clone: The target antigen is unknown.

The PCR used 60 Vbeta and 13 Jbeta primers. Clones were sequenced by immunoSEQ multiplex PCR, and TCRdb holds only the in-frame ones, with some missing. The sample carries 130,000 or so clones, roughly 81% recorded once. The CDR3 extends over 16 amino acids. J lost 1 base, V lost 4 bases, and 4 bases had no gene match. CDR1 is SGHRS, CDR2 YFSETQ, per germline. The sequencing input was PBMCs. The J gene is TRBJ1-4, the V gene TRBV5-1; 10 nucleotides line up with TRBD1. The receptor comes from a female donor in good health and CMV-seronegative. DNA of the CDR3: TGCGCCAGCAGCAGACAGGGGGCGGTAACTAATGAAAAACTGTTTTTT. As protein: CASSRQGAVTNEKLFF.